These 19 T cell receptor beta chains came from one sample sequenced in a study of shared clonotypes between healthy human individuals. This table comes from immunoSEQ multiplex PCR, and its TCRdb copy is limited to in-frame clones, with some not included. The sample comprises some 2,000,000 clones, more than 90% of which are singletons, and roughly 0.13% rests with the top ten. The sequencing sample was made of naive CD4+ T cells sorted from blood. Subset denoted: CD45RA+ positively selected. All receptors come from a young man in good health.

This clone has only one observation. This chain joins TRBV18 and TRBJ2-5, with D unresolved. CDR1 KGHSH and CDR2 LQKENI come from the germline V gene. Trimming cost V 1 base and J 0 bases, with 9 bases left between them. The CDR3 is made up of 15 amino acids. Written as DNA, the CDR3 is TGTGCCAGCTCACCACGATATTTGTACCAAGAGACCCAGTACTTC. This gives the protein CASSPRYLYQETQYF.

The chain has TRBV29-1 and TRBJ2-2; D is unclear. Germline V gene data show CDR1 as SQVTM and CDR2 as ANQGSEA. The V gene lost 3 bases and the J gene lost 3 bases, with 2 bases spanning the gap. CDR3 length equals 11 residues. The CDR3 sequence is CSVDYTGELFF. The CDR3, as DNA: TGCAGCGTTGACTACACCGGGGAGCTGTTTTTT.

This chain connects TRBV5-6 to TRBJ2-5; tentative D call: TRBD2 (6 bases). CDR3 length: 13 amino acids. V lost 2 bases and J 3 bases, leaving 8 bases between the germline ends. CDR1 and CDR2 from the germline V gene are SGHDT and YYEEEE. The CDR3 sequence: CASSFWEEETQYF. The CDR3 DNA reads TGTGCCAGCAGCTTTTGGGAGGAAGAGACCCAGTACTTC.

The chain recombines TRBV27 with TRBJ1-1; unclear D gene. The CDR3 runs 14 residues. Between the trimmed V and J ends, which lost 6 bases and 4 bases, there was a span of 15 bases. The germline V gene has CDR1 MNHEY and CDR2 SMNVEV (reference sequence). CDR3 nucleotide sequence: TGTGCCAGCAGCTCCTTCCCGGGCCCCACTGAAGCTTTCTTT. Protein sequence: CASSSFPGPTEAFF.

Details on this clone: Other DNA sequences in the sample encode the same CDR3. The CDR3 spells CASSPEGTGYGYTF. CDR3 bases: TGCGCCAGCAGCCCGGAAGGGACCGGCTATGGCTACACCTTC. The chain joins TRBV5-1 to TRBJ1-2; weak D call: TRBD1 (5 bases). Per the germline V gene, CDR1 is SGHRS and CDR2 is YFSETQ. CDR3 size: 14 residues. V was shortened by 4 bases and J by 4 bases, with 14 bases between the two germline ends.

CDR3 amino acids: CASSPRQGIAYEQYF. CDR3 coding DNA: TGTGCCAGCTCACCGCGGCAGGGGATCGCCTACGAGCAGTACTTC. J is TRBJ2-7 and V is TRBV18; possible D gene TRBD1, 6 bases. With 3 bases removed from V and 2 bases from J, the gap between germline ends came to 14 bases. This CDR3 has 15 residues. The germline V gene encodes CDR1 KGHSH and CDR2 LQKENI.

This clone was detected a few times. V and J are TRBV30 and TRBJ1-5; maybe TRBD1 (5 bases). This CDR3 has 14 residues. Trimming pared 1 base from V and 9 bases from J, leaving 16 bases between. Germline-derived CDR1 and CDR2 are GTSNPN and SVGIG (reference sequence). DNA for the CDR3: TGTGCCTGGAGTGCAATCCCCGGGGGATTGCCCCAGCATTTT. It specifies CAWSAIPGGLPQHF.

The genes are TRBV6-5 and TRBJ1-5; TRBD1 might be the D (5 bases). Germline values: CDR1 MNHEY, CDR2 SVGAGI. CDR3 length equals 13 residues. Deletions cut 6 bases from V and 4 bases from J, with 10 bases between. The CDR3 is CASRPGVNQPQHF. The DNA for the CDR3 is TGTGCCAGCAGGCCGGGGGTAAATCAGCCCCAGCATTTT.

V gene TRBV30 combines with J gene TRBJ1-1; D remains ambiguous. Trimming removed 5 bases at V and 1 base at J, with 32 bases between. There are 20 residues in the CDR3. Germline loops: CDR1 GTSNPN, CDR2 SVGIG (reference sequence). CDR3: CAWPRVGKEPCRTPNTEAFF. CDR3 sequence (DNA): TGTGCCTGGCCTCGAGTGGGGAAGGAACCCTGTAGAACTCCGAACACTGAAGCTTTCTTT.

As DNA, the CDR3 is TGCGCCAGCAGCCAAGATGGGCAGATCTCCTACGAGCAGTACTTC. As protein: CASSQDGQISYEQYF. The gene calls are TRBV4-1 and TRBJ2-5; no clear D gene. The J call may be wrong; the DNA end is better matched by TRBJ2-7. The V gene's germline CDR1 is MGHRA and CDR2 YSYEKL. The CDR3 loop spans 15 amino acids.

V and J are TRBV10-1 and TRBJ1-3; D unclear. CDR1 is WNHNN, CDR2 SYGVQD, per germline (reference sequence). Deletions cut 3 bases from V and 2 bases from J, with 8 bases between. This CDR3 contains 14 residues. CDR3 nucleotide sequence: TGCGCCAGCAGTGACACCAATACTGGAAACACCATATATTTT. Translating it yields CASSDTNTGNTIYF.

The chain joins TRBV6-5 to TRBJ1-5, with 8 nucleotides matching TRBD1. CDR1 and CDR2 from the germline V gene are MNHEY and SVGAGI. Losses at the gene ends were 5 bases for V and 5 bases for J; bases not matched to a gene: 5. The CDR3 has 14 residues. CDR3 region: CASSTLTGDQPQHF. CDR3 sequence (DNA): TGTGCCAGCAGTACCCTGACAGGGGATCAGCCCCAGCATTTT.

This sequence joins TRBV2 and TRBJ2-5, with 7 bases matching TRBD1. Germline trimming cut 8 bases from V and 2 bases from J; bases unmatched to any gene: 5. The CDR3 runs 13 residues. Per the germline V gene, CDR1 is SNHLY and CDR2 is FYNNEI. This chain's CDR3 is CASREGQQETQYF. The DNA of the CDR3 is TGTGCCAGCCGAGAGGGACAGCAAGAGACCCAGTACTTC.

CDR3 amino acids: CAISVTDRGSYEQYF. CDR3 nucleotides: TGTGCCATCAGCGTAACTGACAGGGGGAGCTACGAGCAGTACTTC. This chain uses TRBV10-3 with TRBJ2-7; 9 nucleotides align to TRBD1. V was pared by 6 bases and J by 3 bases, with 9 bases of the junction left unmatched. The CDR3 consists of 15 residues. The germline V gene encodes CDR1 ENHRY and CDR2 SYGVKD.

The genes are TRBV7-2 and TRBJ2-1; 8 bases fit TRBD2. Unmatched junction bases numbered 6, after V lost 3 bases and J lost 8 bases. The CDR3 has 14 residues. Per germline, CDR1 SGHTA and CDR2 FQGNSA. CDR3 region: CASSFSTGGYEQFF. The CDR3 region has the DNA TGTGCCAGCAGCTTCTCGACGGGAGGGTATGAGCAGTTCTTC.

The chain recombines TRBV7-9 with TRBJ2-5, with D unclear. CDR3 length: 12 amino acids. V was pared by 5 bases and J by 5 bases, with 9 bases between. Germline loops: CDR1 SEHNR, CDR2 FQNEAQ (reference sequence). In nucleotides, the CDR3 is TGTGCCAGCAGCCGATTGGCGGAGACCCAGTACTTC. Translation gives CASSRLAETQYF. The full variable domain, with the rest looked up from reference TRBV7-9 and TRBJ2-5, is DTGVSQNPRHKITKRGQNVTFRCDPISEHNRLYWYRQTLGQGPEFLTYFQNEAQLEKSRLLSDRFSAERPKGSFSTLEIQRTEQGDSAMYLCASSRLAETQYFGPGTRLLVL.

The chain joins TRBV10-3 to TRBJ1-2; the D is unclear. CDR1 is ENHRY and CDR2 is SYGVKD in the germline V gene. Trimming stripped 4 bases from V and 5 bases from J, with 11 bases between. This CDR3 has 13 residues. The CDR3 spells CAISGSQLYGYTF. The DNA for the CDR3 is TGTGCCATCAGTGGAAGTCAGCTTTATGGCTACACCTTC.

Details on this clone: The sample holds other DNA sequences that translate to the same CDR3. The rearrangement uses TRBV5-6 and TRBJ2-7; TRBD1 aligns across 10 bases. CDR3 length equals 14 residues. Per germline, CDR1 SGHDT and CDR2 YYEEEE. Trimming removed 2 bases from V and 4 bases from J; junction bases left unmatched: 3. The CDR3 region is CASSFWDRGYEQYF. Here the CDR3 DNA reads TGTGCCAGCAGCTTCTGGGACAGGGGTTACGAGCAGTACTTC.

This clone was observed once. The chain is built from TRBV7-2 and TRBJ2-1; 15 nucleotides agree with TRBD2. CDR1 is SGHTA and CDR2 is FQGNSA in the germline V gene. The V gene end was trimmed by 4 bases and the J gene end by 15 bases; junction bases not matched to a gene: 10. The CDR3 length is 15 residues. The DNA of the CDR3 is TGTGCCAGCAGCTCCGGACTAGCGGGAGGGCCGAAGTGGTTCTTC. Translating gives CASSSGLAGGPKWFF.